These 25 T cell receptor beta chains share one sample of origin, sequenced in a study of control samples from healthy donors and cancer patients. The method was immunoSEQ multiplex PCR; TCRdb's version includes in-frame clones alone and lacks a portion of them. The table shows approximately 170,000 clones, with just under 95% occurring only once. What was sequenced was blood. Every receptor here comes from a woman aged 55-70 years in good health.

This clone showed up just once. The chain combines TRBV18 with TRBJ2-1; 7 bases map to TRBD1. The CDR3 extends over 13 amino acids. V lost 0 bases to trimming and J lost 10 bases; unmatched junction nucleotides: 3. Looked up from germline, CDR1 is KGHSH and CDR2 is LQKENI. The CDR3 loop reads CASSPPGRGEQFF. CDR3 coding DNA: TGTGCCAGCTCACCACCGGGCAGGGGGGAGCAGTTCTTC.

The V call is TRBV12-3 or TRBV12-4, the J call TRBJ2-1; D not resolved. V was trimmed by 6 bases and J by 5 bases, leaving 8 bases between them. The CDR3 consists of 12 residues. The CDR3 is CASRRSNNEQFF. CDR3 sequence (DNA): TGTGCCAGCAGGAGGTCAAACAATGAGCAGTTCTTC.

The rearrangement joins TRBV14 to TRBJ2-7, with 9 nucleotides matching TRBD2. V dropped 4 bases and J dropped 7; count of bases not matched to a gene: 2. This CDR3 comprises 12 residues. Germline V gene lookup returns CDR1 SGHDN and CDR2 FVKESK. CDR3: CASSLAGDEQYF. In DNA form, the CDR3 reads TGTGCCAGCAGCCTAGCGGGGGATGAGCAGTACTTC.

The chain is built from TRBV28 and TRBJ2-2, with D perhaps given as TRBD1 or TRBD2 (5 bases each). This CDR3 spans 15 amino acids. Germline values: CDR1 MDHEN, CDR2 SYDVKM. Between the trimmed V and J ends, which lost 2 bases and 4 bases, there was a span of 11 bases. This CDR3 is CASSLGGFRTGELFF. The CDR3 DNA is TGTGCCAGCAGTTTAGGGGGATTTCGCACCGGGGAGCTGTTTTTT.

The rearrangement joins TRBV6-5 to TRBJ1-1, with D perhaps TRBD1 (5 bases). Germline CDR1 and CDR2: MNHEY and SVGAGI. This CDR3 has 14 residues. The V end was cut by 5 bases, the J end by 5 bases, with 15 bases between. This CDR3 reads CASSSRVFYTEAFF. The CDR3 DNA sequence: TGTGCCAGCAGTAGCAGGGTTTTTTATACTGAAGCTTTCTTT.

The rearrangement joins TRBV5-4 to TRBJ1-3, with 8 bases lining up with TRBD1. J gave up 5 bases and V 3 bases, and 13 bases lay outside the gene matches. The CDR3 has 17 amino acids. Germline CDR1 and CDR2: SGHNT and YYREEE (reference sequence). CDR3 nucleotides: TGTGCCAGCAGCTCCTCCGTGGGTGACAGGGGACGAAACACCATATATTTT. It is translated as CASSSSVGDRGRNTIYF.

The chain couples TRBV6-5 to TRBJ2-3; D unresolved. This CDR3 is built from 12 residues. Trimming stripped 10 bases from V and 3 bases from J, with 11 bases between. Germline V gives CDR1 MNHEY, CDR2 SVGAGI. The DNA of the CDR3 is TGTGCCACCAATTCAGGAACAGATACGCAGTATTTT. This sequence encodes CATNSGTDTQYF.

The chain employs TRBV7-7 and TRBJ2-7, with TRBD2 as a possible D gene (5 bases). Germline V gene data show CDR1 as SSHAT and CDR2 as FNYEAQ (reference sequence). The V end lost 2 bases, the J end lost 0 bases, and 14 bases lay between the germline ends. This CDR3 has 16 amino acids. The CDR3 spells CASSLSLVDSSYEQYF. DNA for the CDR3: TGTGCCAGCAGCTTATCCCTGGTGGACTCCTCCTACGAGCAGTACTTC.

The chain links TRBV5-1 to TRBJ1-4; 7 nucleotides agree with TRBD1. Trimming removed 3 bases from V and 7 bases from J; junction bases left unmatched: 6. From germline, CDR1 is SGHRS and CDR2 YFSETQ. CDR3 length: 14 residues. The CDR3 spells CASSSGQTFEKLFF. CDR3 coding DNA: TGCGCCAGCAGCTCGGGACAGACCTTTGAAAAACTGTTTTTT.

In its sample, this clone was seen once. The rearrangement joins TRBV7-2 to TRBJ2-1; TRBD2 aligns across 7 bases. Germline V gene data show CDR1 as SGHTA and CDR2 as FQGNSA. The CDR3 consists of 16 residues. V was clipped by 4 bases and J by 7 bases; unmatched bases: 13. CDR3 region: CASSSTWEGRTNEQFF. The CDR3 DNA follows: TGTGCCAGCAGCTCCACGTGGGAGGGGAGGACGAATGAGCAGTTCTTC.

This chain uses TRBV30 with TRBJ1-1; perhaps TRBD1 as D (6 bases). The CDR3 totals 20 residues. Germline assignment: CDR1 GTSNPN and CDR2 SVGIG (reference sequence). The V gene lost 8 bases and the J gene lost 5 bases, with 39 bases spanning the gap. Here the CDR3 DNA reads TGTGCCGGGAAAAGGGGGATGTTGGCCCGAAGGGTGTCCGGGGGGACTGAAGCTTTCTTT. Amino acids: CAGKRGMLARRVSGGTEAFF.

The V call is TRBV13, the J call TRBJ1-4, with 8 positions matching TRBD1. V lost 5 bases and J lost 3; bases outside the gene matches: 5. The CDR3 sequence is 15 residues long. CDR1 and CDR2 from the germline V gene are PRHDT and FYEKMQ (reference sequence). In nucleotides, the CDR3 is TGTGCCAGCAGCACCCCGACAGGGGCTAATGAAAAACTGTTTTTT. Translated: CASSTPTGANEKLFF.

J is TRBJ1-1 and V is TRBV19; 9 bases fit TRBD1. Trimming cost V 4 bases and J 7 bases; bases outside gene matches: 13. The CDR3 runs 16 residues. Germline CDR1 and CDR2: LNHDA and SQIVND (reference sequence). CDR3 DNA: TGTGCCAGTAGTACCCAGCCATTTCCGGGACAGGGTGAAGCTTTCTTT. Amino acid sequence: CASSTQPFPGQGEAFF.

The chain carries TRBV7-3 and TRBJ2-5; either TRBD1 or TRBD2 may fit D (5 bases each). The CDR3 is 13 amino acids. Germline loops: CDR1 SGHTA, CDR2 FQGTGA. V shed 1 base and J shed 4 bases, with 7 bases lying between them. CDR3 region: CASSLNGAETQYF. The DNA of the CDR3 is TGTGCCAGCAGCTTAAACGGGGCAGAGACCCAGTACTTC.

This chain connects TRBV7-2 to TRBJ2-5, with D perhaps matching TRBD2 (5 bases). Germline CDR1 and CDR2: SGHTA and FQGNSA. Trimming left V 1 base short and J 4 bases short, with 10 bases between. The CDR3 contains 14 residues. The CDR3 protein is CASSLVAIGETQYF. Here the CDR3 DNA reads TGTGCCAGCAGCTTAGTAGCGATTGGAGAGACCCAGTACTTC.

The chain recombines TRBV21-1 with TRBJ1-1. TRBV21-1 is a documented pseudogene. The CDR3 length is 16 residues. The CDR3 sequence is CASSKKKTGVLYEAFF. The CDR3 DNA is TGTGCCAGCAGCAAAAAAAAGACCGGGGTCCTCTATGAAGCTTTCTTT.

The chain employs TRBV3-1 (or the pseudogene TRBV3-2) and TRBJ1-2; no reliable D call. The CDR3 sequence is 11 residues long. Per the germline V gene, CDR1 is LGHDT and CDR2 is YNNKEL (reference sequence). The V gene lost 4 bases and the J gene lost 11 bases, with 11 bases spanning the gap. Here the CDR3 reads CASSLQGRYTF. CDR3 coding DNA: TGTGCCAGCAGCCTCCAAGGTAGGTACACCTTC.

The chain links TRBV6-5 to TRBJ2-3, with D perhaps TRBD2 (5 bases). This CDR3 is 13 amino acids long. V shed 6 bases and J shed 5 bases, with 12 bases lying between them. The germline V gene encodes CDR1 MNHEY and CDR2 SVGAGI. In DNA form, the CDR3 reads TGTGCCAGCAGATTATGGGGAGAAGATACGCAGTATTTT. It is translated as CASRLWGEDTQYF.

The CDR3 region is CASRGAEAAAYEQYF. The CDR3 coding sequence is TGTGCAAGTCGGGGAGCAGAAGCGGCAGCCTACGAGCAGTACTTC. V is TRBV12-2 and J is TRBJ2-7; the table's TRBD2 call for D was not verified on the DNA. TRBV12-2 is a pseudogene. This CDR3 spans 15 amino acids.

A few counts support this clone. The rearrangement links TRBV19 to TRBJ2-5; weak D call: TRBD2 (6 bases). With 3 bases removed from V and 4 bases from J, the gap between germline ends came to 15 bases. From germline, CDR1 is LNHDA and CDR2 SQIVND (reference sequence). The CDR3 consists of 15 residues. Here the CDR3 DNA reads TGTGCCAGTAGTATGGGCTCGGGACTCCGAGAGACCCAGTACTTC. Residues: CASSMGSGLRETQYF.

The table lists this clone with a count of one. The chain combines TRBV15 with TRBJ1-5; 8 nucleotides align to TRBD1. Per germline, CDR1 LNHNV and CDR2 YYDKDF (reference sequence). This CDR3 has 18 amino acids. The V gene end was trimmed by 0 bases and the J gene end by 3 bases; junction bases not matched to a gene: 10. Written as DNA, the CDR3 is TGTGCCACCAGCAGAGACGGGGGGAGACAGGGGATCAATCAGCCCCAGCATTTT. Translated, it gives CATSRDGGRQGINQPQHF.

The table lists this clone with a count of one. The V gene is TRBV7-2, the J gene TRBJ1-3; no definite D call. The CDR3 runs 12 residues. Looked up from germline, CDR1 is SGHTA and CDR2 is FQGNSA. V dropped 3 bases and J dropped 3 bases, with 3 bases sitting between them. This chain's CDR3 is CASSFFGNTIYF. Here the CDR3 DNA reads TGTGCCAGCAGCTTCTTTGGAAACACCATATATTTT.

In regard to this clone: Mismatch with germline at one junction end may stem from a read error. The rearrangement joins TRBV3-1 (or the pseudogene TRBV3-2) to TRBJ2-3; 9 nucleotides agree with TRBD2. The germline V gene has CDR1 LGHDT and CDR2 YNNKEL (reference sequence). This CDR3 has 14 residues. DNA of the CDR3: TGTGCCAGCAGCCGATCGCGGGGGGGGGATAAGCAGTATTTT. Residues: CASSRSRGGDKQYF.

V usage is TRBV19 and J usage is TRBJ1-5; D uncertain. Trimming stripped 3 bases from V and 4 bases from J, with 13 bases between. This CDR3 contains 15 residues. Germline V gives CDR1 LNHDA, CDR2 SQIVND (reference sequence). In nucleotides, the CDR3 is TGTGCCAGTAGTATTTTTCACAGAGGTAATCAGCCCCAGCATTTT. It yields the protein CASSIFHRGNQPQHF. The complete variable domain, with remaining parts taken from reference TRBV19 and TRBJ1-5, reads DGGITQSPKYLFRKEGQNVTLSCEQNLNHDAMYWYRQDPGQGLRLIYYSQIVNDFQKGDIAEGYSVSREKKESFPLTVTSAQKNPTAFYLCASSIFHRGNQPQHFGDGTRLSIL.

The CDR3 DNA reads TGTGCCAGCAGTTACTCCCAGGGAACTAATGAAAAACTGTTTTTT. Translating gives CASSYSQGTNEKLFF. The chain combines TRBV6-2 or TRBV6-3 with TRBJ1-4, with D possibly TRBD1 on 5 matching bases. V was cut by 0 bases and J by 1 base, with 6 bases left in between. CDR1 and CDR2 (germline): MNHEY, SVGEGT. The CDR3 has 15 amino acids.